This T cell receptor beta chain appears in the sequencing data of a study of cytomegalovirus exposure and HLA in healthy donors. Measured with immunoSEQ multiplex PCR; TCRdb has only the in-frame clones, and not every one. The data hold about 120,000 clones, with roughly 90% observed a single time. This TCR was recovered from a woman aged 18-29 years in good health and CMV-seronegative. The specimen sequenced was PBMCs.

CDR3 sequence reads: CASSPGQAYYEQYF. The CDR3 DNA is TGTGCCAGCAGCCCAGGGCAGGCCTACTACGAGCAGTACTTC. This chain links TRBV5-6 with TRBJ2-7, with D possibly being TRBD1 (5 bases). The germline gives CDR1 SGHDT, CDR2 YYEEEE. The CDR3 covers 14 residues. V gave up 4 bases and J gave up 3 bases, with 14 bases separating them.